This note documents a single T cell receptor (beta chain) sequence. Its antigen is undetermined. This specimen comes from a study of OX40 agonist ivuxolimab in advanced cancers. On the study more broadly: Participants, approximately 83% male, averaged roughly 60 years of age, ranging from about 23 to 79.

Libraries were prepared by immunoSEQ multiplex PCR; TCRdb keeps only in-frame clonotypes and omits some of them. The sample holds about 64,000 clones, roughly nine tenths seen once. Findings and caveats of the study: CD4+ and CD8+ blood T cells expanded clonally by week 6 at 0.1 to 3.0 mg/kg.

Systemic immunosuppression or autoimmune disease history was grounds to exclude patients. The CDR3 has 15 amino acids. Germline lookup yields CDR1 SGHRS and CDR2 YFSETQ. V gave up 1 base and J gave up 3 bases; unmatched junction bases: 5. The sample in question was CD4+ or CD8+ T cells sorted from blood, obtained in a trial of the OX40 agonist ivuxolimab. This rearrangement joins TRBV5-1 to TRBJ2-7; 9 nucleotides agree with TRBD2. The source of this sequence is an adult with an advanced solid tumor such as melanoma, head and neck, liver or kidney cancer. The CDR3 DNA is TGCGCCAGCAGCTTGAAAGCGGGAGGAGACTACGAGCAGTACTTC. It translates to CASSLKAGGDYEQYF.